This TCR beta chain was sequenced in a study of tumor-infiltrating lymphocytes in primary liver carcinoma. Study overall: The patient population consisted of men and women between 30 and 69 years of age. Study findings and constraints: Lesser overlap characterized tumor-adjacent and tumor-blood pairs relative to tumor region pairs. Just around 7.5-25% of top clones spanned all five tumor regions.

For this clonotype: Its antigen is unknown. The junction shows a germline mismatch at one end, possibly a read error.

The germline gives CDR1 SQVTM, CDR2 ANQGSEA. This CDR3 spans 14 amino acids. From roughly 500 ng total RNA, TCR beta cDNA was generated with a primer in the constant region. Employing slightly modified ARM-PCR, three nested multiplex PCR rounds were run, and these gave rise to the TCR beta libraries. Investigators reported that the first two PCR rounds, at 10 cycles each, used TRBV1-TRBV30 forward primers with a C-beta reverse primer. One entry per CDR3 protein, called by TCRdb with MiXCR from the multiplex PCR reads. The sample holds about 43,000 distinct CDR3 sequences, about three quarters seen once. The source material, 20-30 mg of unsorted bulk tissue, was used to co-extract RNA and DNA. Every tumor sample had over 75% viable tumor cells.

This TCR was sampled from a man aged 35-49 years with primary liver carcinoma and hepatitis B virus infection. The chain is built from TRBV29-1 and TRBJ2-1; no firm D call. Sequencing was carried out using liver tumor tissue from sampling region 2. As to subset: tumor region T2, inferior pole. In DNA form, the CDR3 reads TGCAGCATTGATGGTGGTGGTGGAAGAAATGAGCAGTTCTTC. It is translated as CSIDGGGGRNEQFF.